A selection of T cell receptor beta chains follows, all from one sample in a study of vaccination and CD4 T cells after COVID-19. TCRdb re-derived calls from the PCR reads in MiXCR, one entry per CDR3 protein. The table shows fewer than 20,000 distinct CDR3 sequences, with around 50% occurring only once. No cognate antigen is known for these TCRs. The sample taken for sequencing was CD4+ T cells from blood, cultured in vitro. Receptor source: a human donor who had recovered from COVID-19. Each CDR3 is given with its conserved first and last residue. The order of the fields is D gene, J gene, V gene, clone size, CDR3 protein, CDR3 DNA. D genes are given only for firm matches. Only some rows state a clone size, as once, few, many or a class for expanded clones.

d_call: TRBD1
j_call: TRBJ2-7
v_call: TRBV6-1
clone_size: .
cdr3_aa: CASSTTGTGVSEQYF
cdr3_nt: TGTGCCAGCAGTACTACCGGGACAGGGGTGAGCGAGCAGTACTTC

d_call: .
j_call: TRBJ1-2
v_call: TRBV30
clone_size: .
cdr3_aa: CACKIGGSTYGYTF
cdr3_nt: TGTGCCTGTAAGATTGGGGGCAGTACCTATGGCTACACCTTC

d_call: TRBD1
j_call: TRBJ2-4
v_call: TRBV12-3/TRBV12-4
clone_size: .
cdr3_aa: CASSLSPRGYIQYF
cdr3_nt: TGTGCCAGCAGTTTATCGCCCAGGGGGTACATTCAGTACTTC

d_call: .
j_call: TRBJ1-1
v_call: TRBV5-1
clone_size: .
cdr3_aa: CASSLERGGYTEACF
cdr3_nt: TGCGCCAGCAGCCTGGAGCGGGGCGGGTACACTGAAGCTTGCTTT

d_call: TRBD2
j_call: TRBJ2-5
v_call: TRBV7-9
clone_size: .
cdr3_aa: CASSSGLAGGTQYF
cdr3_nt: TGTGCCAGCAGCTCCGGACTAGCGGGGGGGACCCAGTACTTC

d_call: .
j_call: TRBJ1-1
v_call: TRBV7-2
clone_size: .
cdr3_aa: CASSFSVNTEAFF
cdr3_nt: TGTGCCAGCAGCTTCTCAGTGAACACTGAAGCTTTCTTT

d_call: TRBD1
j_call: TRBJ1-3
v_call: TRBV6-1
clone_size: .
cdr3_aa: CASSPSWTGGNTIYF
cdr3_nt: TGTGCCAGCAGTCCATCCTGGACAGGCGGAAACACCATATATTTT

d_call: .
j_call: TRBJ2-7
v_call: TRBV10-3
clone_size: once
cdr3_aa: CAISAQGPEQYF
cdr3_nt: TGTGCCATCAGTGCCCAGGGGCCCGAGCAGTACTTC

d_call: TRBD2
j_call: TRBJ2-5
v_call: TRBV2
clone_size: .
cdr3_aa: CASSLFSGSGETQYF
cdr3_nt: TGTGCCAGCAGTCTTTTTAGCGGGTCGGGGGAGACCCAGTACTTC

d_call: .
j_call: TRBJ2-3
v_call: TRBV11-2
clone_size: .
cdr3_aa: CASSSGEAQYF
cdr3_nt: TGTGCCAGCAGCTCGGGGGAAGCGCAGTATTTT

d_call: .
j_call: TRBJ1-2
v_call: TRBV20-1
clone_size: .
cdr3_aa: CRSDAGFEGF
cdr3_nt: TGCAGGTCCGATGCAGGCTTTGAGGGCTTC

d_call: .
j_call: TRBJ1-1
v_call: TRBV4-1
clone_size: few
cdr3_aa: CASSQTGPWDTEAFF
cdr3_nt: TGCGCCAGCAGCCAAACTGGACCTTGGGACACTGAAGCTTTCTTT

d_call: TRBD2
j_call: TRBJ2-1
v_call: TRBV4-1
clone_size: few
cdr3_aa: CASSQDPGGAVREQFF
cdr3_nt: TGCGCCAGCAGCCAAGATCCCGGGGGGGCTGTTAGAGAGCAGTTCTTC

d_call: .
j_call: TRBJ2-2
v_call: TRBV15
clone_size: few
cdr3_aa: CATSRGLGAYTGELFF
cdr3_nt: TGTGCCACCAGCAGGGGGCTAGGGGCCTACACCGGGGAGCTGTTTTTT

d_call: .
j_call: TRBJ1-1
v_call: TRBV20-1
clone_size: .
cdr3_aa: CSAQGPGGSNTEAFF
cdr3_nt: TGCAGTGCCCAGGGACCTGGGGGGAGTAACACTGAAGCTTTCTTT

d_call: .
j_call: TRBJ2-7
v_call: TRBV7-8
clone_size: .
cdr3_aa: CASSSTGSSYEQYF
cdr3_nt: TGTGCCAGCAGCTCGACGGGCAGCTCCTACGAGCAGTACTTC

d_call: .
j_call: TRBJ2-1
v_call: TRBV20-1
clone_size: .
cdr3_aa: CSARDGRGGRNEQFF
cdr3_nt: TGCAGTGCTAGAGATGGGAGGGGGGGCCGGAATGAGCAGTTCTTC

d_call: TRBD1
j_call: TRBJ2-3
v_call: TRBV20-1
clone_size: few
cdr3_aa: CSARVPTGGTDTQYF
cdr3_nt: TGCAGTGCTAGAGTGCCGACAGGGGGCACAGATACGCAGTATTTT

d_call: .
j_call: TRBJ1-1
v_call: TRBV20-1
clone_size: .
cdr3_aa: CSARDGRRGTEAFF
cdr3_nt: TGCAGTGCTAGAGATGGCAGAAGGGGCACTGAAGCTTTCTTT

d_call: TRBD2
j_call: TRBJ2-1
v_call: TRBV11-2
clone_size: .
cdr3_aa: CASSLAASGGALTEQFF
cdr3_nt: TGTGCCAGCAGCTTAGCTGCTAGCGGGGGGGCCCTGACTGAGCAGTTCTTC

d_call: .
j_call: TRBJ1-2
v_call: TRBV19
clone_size: .
cdr3_aa: CASSIDHGGNFGYTF
cdr3_nt: TGTGCCAGTAGTATAGATCATGGAGGGAACTTCGGCTACACCTTC

d_call: .
j_call: TRBJ2-3
v_call: TRBV10-1
clone_size: once
cdr3_aa: CASSEQLGGADTQYF
cdr3_nt: TGCGCCAGCAGTGAGCAACTAGGGGGGGCAGATACGCAGTATTTT

d_call: .
j_call: TRBJ2-2
v_call: TRBV7-6
clone_size: few
cdr3_aa: CASARAPANTGELFF
cdr3_nt: TGTGCCAGCGCTCGGGCCCCCGCGAACACCGGGGAGCTGTTTTTT

d_call: TRBD2
j_call: TRBJ2-2
v_call: TRBV5-1
clone_size: .
cdr3_aa: CASSLGLAGAGELFF
cdr3_nt: TGCGCCAGCAGCTTGGGACTAGCGGGTGCCGGGGAGCTGTTTTTT

d_call: .
j_call: TRBJ2-1
v_call: TRBV20-1
clone_size: .
cdr3_aa: CSARSPGGDDEQFF
cdr3_nt: TGCAGTGCTAGATCGCCAGGGGGGGACGATGAGCAGTTCTTC

d_call: TRBD2
j_call: TRBJ2-3
v_call: TRBV20-1
clone_size: few
cdr3_aa: CSARKTSGGTDTQYF
cdr3_nt: TGCAGTGCTAGGAAGACTAGCGGGGGCACAGATACGCAGTATTTT

d_call: .
j_call: TRBJ2-1
v_call: TRBV7-9
clone_size: .
cdr3_aa: CASSFDGGYNEQFF
cdr3_nt: TGTGCCAGCAGCTTTGACGGGGGCTACAATGAGCAGTTCTTC

d_call: TRBD1
j_call: TRBJ2-7
v_call: TRBV20-1
clone_size: .
cdr3_aa: CSARVARGREQYF
cdr3_nt: TGCAGTGCTAGAGTTGCTAGGGGGCGGGAGCAGTACTTC

d_call: .
j_call: TRBJ1-1
v_call: TRBV6-5
clone_size: .
cdr3_aa: CASSYSGGENTEAFF
cdr3_nt: TGTGCCAGCAGTTACTCCGGGGGGGAGAACACTGAAGCTTTCTTT

d_call: .
j_call: TRBJ2-3
v_call: TRBV7-2
clone_size: .
cdr3_aa: CASSLARDTQYF
cdr3_nt: TGTGCCAGCAGCTTAGCCCGGGATACGCAGTATTTT

d_call: TRBD1
j_call: TRBJ1-1
v_call: TRBV5-4
clone_size: .
cdr3_aa: CASSPRQGALVNTEAFF
cdr3_nt: TGTGCCAGCAGCCCGAGACAGGGGGCTCTCGTGAACACTGAAGCTTTCTTT

d_call: .
j_call: TRBJ2-1
v_call: TRBV27
clone_size: .
cdr3_aa: CASSWGEGSEQFF
cdr3_nt: TGTGCCAGCAGTTGGGGGGAAGGGAGTGAGCAGTTCTTC

d_call: .
j_call: TRBJ2-7
v_call: TRBV6-1
clone_size: .
cdr3_aa: CASGATVPSYEQYF
cdr3_nt: TGTGCCAGCGGAGCGACAGTACCATCCTACGAGCAGTACTTC

d_call: .
j_call: TRBJ2-5
v_call: TRBV18
clone_size: once
cdr3_aa: CASSTGKWETQYF
cdr3_nt: TGTGCCAGCTCGACCGGGAAGTGGGAGACCCAGTACTTC

d_call: TRBD1
j_call: TRBJ1-5
v_call: TRBV20-1
clone_size: .
cdr3_aa: CSARATGVINQPQHF
cdr3_nt: TGCAGTGCTAGAGCGACAGGGGTGATCAATCAGCCCCAGCATTTT

d_call: .
j_call: TRBJ1-1
v_call: TRBV11-2
clone_size: .
cdr3_aa: CASSLVPSVTPVKAFF
cdr3_nt: TGTGCCAGCAGCTTAGTTCCCTCCGTGACTCCCGTAAAAGCTTTCTTT

d_call: .
j_call: TRBJ2-7
v_call: TRBV20-1
clone_size: few
cdr3_aa: CSANRDNSYEQYF
cdr3_nt: TGCAGTGCCAACCGGGACAACTCCTACGAGCAGTACTTC

d_call: .
j_call: TRBJ2-2
v_call: TRBV4-3
clone_size: .
cdr3_aa: CASSTAYTGELFF
cdr3_nt: TGCGCCAGCAGTACAGCCTACACCGGGGAGCTGTTTTTT

d_call: TRBD2
j_call: TRBJ2-5
v_call: TRBV11-3
clone_size: .
cdr3_aa: CASSRDYQETQYF
cdr3_nt: TGTGCCAGCAGCCGGGACTATCAAGAGACCCAGTACTTC

d_call: TRBD1
j_call: TRBJ1-2
v_call: TRBV2
clone_size: .
cdr3_aa: CASIELTGTGTHVYTF
cdr3_nt: TGTGCCAGCATCGAACTAACCGGGACAGGGACCCATGTATACACCTTC

d_call: .
j_call: TRBJ1-4
v_call: TRBV20-1
clone_size: few
cdr3_aa: CSGSPGPNEKLFF
cdr3_nt: TGCAGTGGCTCCCCCGGGCCTAATGAAAAACTGTTTTTT

d_call: .
j_call: TRBJ2-1
v_call: TRBV5-1
clone_size: .
cdr3_aa: CASSLVGLNEQFF
cdr3_nt: TGCGCCAGCAGCTTGGTCGGACTGAATGAGCAGTTCTTC

d_call: .
j_call: TRBJ1-3
v_call: TRBV24-1
clone_size: .
cdr3_aa: CATFDGPFSGNTIYF
cdr3_nt: TGTGCCACCTTCGATGGACCGTTCTCTGGAAACACCATATATTTT

d_call: .
j_call: TRBJ2-7
v_call: TRBV6-1
clone_size: few
cdr3_aa: CASSEAPGVSYEQYF
cdr3_nt: TGTGCCAGCAGTGAAGCTCCAGGGGTATCCTACGAGCAGTACTTC

d_call: TRBD2
j_call: TRBJ2-2
v_call: TRBV7-9
clone_size: .
cdr3_aa: CASPPPSGRARSGELFF
cdr3_nt: TGTGCCAGCCCCCCTCCTAGCGGGAGGGCCCGTAGCGGGGAGCTGTTTTTT

d_call: TRBD1
j_call: TRBJ1-1
v_call: TRBV7-2
clone_size: once
cdr3_aa: CASGQGGTEAFF
cdr3_nt: TGTGCCAGCGGACAGGGAGGCACTGAAGCTTTCTTT

d_call: TRBD1
j_call: TRBJ1-2
v_call: TRBV7-2
clone_size: few
cdr3_aa: CASSLSGGSLYGYTF
cdr3_nt: TGTGCCAGCAGCTTATCAGGGGGCTCCCTCTATGGCTACACCTTC